This TCR beta chain was sequenced for a study of shared clonotypes between healthy human individuals. Study-wide background: Each donor had three CD4 naive, three CD4 memory, two CD8 naive and one CD8 memory plate.

The protocol was immunoSEQ multiplex PCR, while the TCRdb copy is restricted to in-frame clones and leaves out a portion. Of 2 million or so clones listed, approximately 95% are singletons. Worth noting for this clone: Its target is unknown.

Overall study results and limits: Naive subsets, compared against memory subsets, generally had larger estimated richness values. A reduction in generation probabilities was seen for non-shared clonotypes relative to those shared by all four donors. Incompleteness in sorted-subset sequencing, despite large depth, was shown by rarefaction.

The CDR3 has 20 residues. Trimming at V came to 1 base and at J to 2 bases, leaving 15 bases not matched to a gene. Germline CDR1 is KGHSH and CDR2 is LQKENI. Input material: naive CD4+ T cells sorted from blood. Specified subset: CD45RA+ positively selected. V usage is TRBV18 and J usage is TRBJ2-3, with 10 bases aligning to TRBD2. The TCR comes from a man aged 18 to 30 in good health. CDR3 in amino acids: CASSPLPSGSSLGLTDTQYF. Written as DNA, the CDR3 is TGTGCCAGCTCACCACTTCCTAGCGGGAGTAGTTTAGGGCTCACAGATACGCAGTATTTT.